This T cell receptor (beta chain) emerged from a study of identical twins. J gave up 4 bases and V 6 bases, and 13 bases lay outside the gene matches. The CDR3 runs 16 residues. Per germline, CDR1 MDHEN and CDR2 SYDVKM. Each CDR3 protein gets one entry after TCRdb re-called the 5' RACE reads with MiXCR. Of 450,000 or so distinct CDR3 sequences in the sample, 12% to 15% were seen once. Only a few counts were recorded for this clonotype. The same sample was also used in a study of yellow fever vaccine responses in identical twins. That paper adds: Vaccine T cell responses of twins reportedly seemed partly convergent and partly personalized.

The sample taken for sequencing was CD4+ T cells sorted from blood. The TCR originated in a woman aged 18-29 years in good health. The chain recombines TRBV28 with TRBJ2-3; TRBD2 matches at 7 bases. The CDR3 nucleotides are TGTGCCAGCAGAAAACAAAAGAGCGGGAACGCAGATACGCAGTATTTT. Its translation is CASRKQKSGNADTQYF.